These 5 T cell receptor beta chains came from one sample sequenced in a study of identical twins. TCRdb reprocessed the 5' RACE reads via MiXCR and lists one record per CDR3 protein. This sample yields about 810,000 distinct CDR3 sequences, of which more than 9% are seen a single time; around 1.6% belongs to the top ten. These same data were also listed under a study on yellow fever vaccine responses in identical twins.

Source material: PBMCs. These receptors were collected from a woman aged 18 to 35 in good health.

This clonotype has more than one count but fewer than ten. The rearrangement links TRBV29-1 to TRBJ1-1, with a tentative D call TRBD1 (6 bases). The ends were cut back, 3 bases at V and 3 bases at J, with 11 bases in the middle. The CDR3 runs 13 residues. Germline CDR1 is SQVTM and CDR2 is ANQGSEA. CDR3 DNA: TGCAGCGTTGAGTTCAGGGGTCACACTGAAGCTTTCTTT. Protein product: CSVEFRGHTEAFF. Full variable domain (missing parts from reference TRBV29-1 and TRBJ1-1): SAVISQKPSRDICQRGTSLTIQCQVDSQVTMMFWYRQQPGQSLTLIATANQGSEATYESGFVIDKFPISRPNLTFSTLTVSNMSPEDSSIYLCSVEFRGHTEAFFGQGTRLTVV.

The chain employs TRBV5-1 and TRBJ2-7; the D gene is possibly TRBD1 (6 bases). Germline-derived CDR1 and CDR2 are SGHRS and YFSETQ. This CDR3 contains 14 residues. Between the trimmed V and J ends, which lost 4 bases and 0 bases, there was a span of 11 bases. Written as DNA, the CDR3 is TGCGCCAGCAGCGGAGAGGACAGCTCCTACGAGCAGTACTTC. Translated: CASSGEDSSYEQYF.

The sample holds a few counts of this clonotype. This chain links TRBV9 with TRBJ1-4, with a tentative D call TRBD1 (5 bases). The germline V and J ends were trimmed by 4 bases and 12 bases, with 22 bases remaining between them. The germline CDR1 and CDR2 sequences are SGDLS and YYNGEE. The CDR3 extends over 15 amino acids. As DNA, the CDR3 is TGTGCCAGCAGCAAAAATGACGGCCCCCCAGGGCAACTGTTTTTT. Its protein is CASSKNDGPPGQLFF.

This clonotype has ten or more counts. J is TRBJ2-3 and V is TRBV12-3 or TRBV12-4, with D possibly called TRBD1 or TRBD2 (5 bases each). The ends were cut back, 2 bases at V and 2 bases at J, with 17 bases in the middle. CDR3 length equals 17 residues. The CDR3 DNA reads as TGTGCCAGCAGTTTAAAATCCGGGGCCAGAATCACAGATACGCAGTATTTT. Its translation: CASSLKSGARITDTQYF.

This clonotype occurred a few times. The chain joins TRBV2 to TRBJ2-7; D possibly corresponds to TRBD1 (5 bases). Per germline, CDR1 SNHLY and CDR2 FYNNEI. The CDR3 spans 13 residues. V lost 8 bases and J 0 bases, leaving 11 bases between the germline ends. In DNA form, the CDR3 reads TGTGCCAGCCAGGGCCTCAACTCCTACGAGCAGTACTTC. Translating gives CASQGLNSYEQYF. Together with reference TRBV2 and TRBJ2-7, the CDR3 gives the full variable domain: EPEVTQTPSHQVTQMGQEVILRCVPISNHLYFYWYRQILGQKVEFLVSFYNNEISEKSEIFDDQFSVERPDGSNFTLKIRSTKLEDSAMYFCASQGLNSYEQYFGPGTRLTVT.